This TCR beta chain was sequenced in a study of T cell repertoires in cytomegalovirus infection. Study as a whole: Both a matching HLA type and CMV infection were indicated by public TCR beta signatures.

TCRdb reprocessed the reads via MiXCR and lists one record per CDR3 protein. The sample includes 400,000 to 600,000 distinct CDR3 sequences, about 42% of them seen just once. A word on this clonotype: Its specificity is unknown.

Trimming took 4 bases from V and 1 from J, leaving 10 bases between them. The germline CDR1 and CDR2 sequences are MDHEN and SYDVKM. This CDR3 region has 14 residues. Study-wide results and limits: The study identified carriers of CMV plus the relevant HLA from cumulative public TCR beta family frequency. Within the response measured ex vivo, HLA-C-restricted CMV-specific TCR beta clonotypes were dominant.

Sample: cultured PBMCs, taken from culture after CMV antigen stimulation. This TCR was recovered from a human donor in good health (CMV status not recorded). Some clones in this sample may be carry-over from other donors' samples. V usage is TRBV28 and J usage is TRBJ1-1; D is unclear. CDR3 region: CASSSQLRNTEAFF. For the CDR3, the DNA is TGTGCCAGCAGTTCGCAGTTGAGGAACACTGAAGCTTTCTTT. Drawing the rest from reference TRBV28 and TRBJ1-1, the complete variable domain is DVKVTQSSRYLVKRTGEKVFLECVQDMDHENMFWYRQDPGLGLRLIYFSYDVKMKEKGDIPEGYSVSREKKERFSLILESASTNQTSMYLCASSSQLRNTEAFFGQGTRLTVV.